These T cell receptor beta chains were read from a single sample in a study of shared clonotypes between healthy human individuals. The assay was immunoSEQ multiplex PCR, and TCRdb's table has in-frame clones only and misses some. The sample records 800,000 to 1,200,000 clones, about 84% being singletons. Sequenced input: memory CD4+ T cells from PBMCs. These TCRs come from a man aged 18 to 35 in good health. Some clones in this sample may be carry-over from other donors' samples. Both conserved end residues are part of each CDR3. D genes are given only for firm matches. Some rows mark clone size as missing; the rest say once, few, many or name a class of expanded clone.

V gene	clone size	D gene	J gene	CDR3 DNA	CDR3 protein
TRBV15	once	TRBD2	TRBJ2-5	TGTGCCACCAGCAGAGGGGCTAGCGGGCAGGAGACCCAGTACTTC	CATSRGASGQETQYF
TRBV5-1	NA	NA	TRBJ1-3	TGCGCCAGCAGCTCCGACAGCAACACCATATATTTT	CASSSDSNTIYF
TRBV28	NA	NA	TRBJ2-7	TGTGCCAGCAGTTTAACTTGGGAGCAGTACTTC	CASSLTWEQYF
TRBV7-8	NA	NA	TRBJ2-7	TGTGCCAGCAGCTTAGCGCAGAACACCCTGGGAGAGCAGTACTTC	CASSLAQNTLGEQYF
TRBV30	few	NA	TRBJ1-2	TGTGCCTGGGGGGGTATGAGTGGCTACACCTTC	CAWGGMSGYTF
TRBV4-1	once	TRBD2	TRBJ2-3	TGCGCCAGCAGCCAAGATGGACTAGCGGGAGGAGATACGCAGTATTTT	CASSQDGLAGGDTQYF
TRBV4-2	NA	TRBD2	TRBJ2-7	TGTGCCAGCATCGTCCTTGCGGGAGCCCCCCGCGAGCAGTACTTC	CASIVLAGAPREQYF
TRBV10-3	NA	TRBD2	TRBJ2-1	TGTGCCATCAGTGACGCCTGGGGGGGATATGAGCAGTTCTTC	CAISDAWGGYEQFF
TRBV7-9	NA	NA	TRBJ2-7	TGTGCCAGCAGCCCTGGACCCTACGAGCAGTACTTC	CASSPGPYEQYF
TRBV27	NA	NA	TRBJ1-4	TGTGCCAGCAGTTTGTTAGCGACAACTAATGAAAAACTGTTTTTT	CASSLLATTNEKLFF
TRBV10-3	NA	NA	TRBJ1-2	TGTGCCATCAGTGAGAATCCGGATGGCTACACCTTC	CAISENPDGYTF
TRBV18	few	NA	TRBJ1-5	TGTGCCAGCCGAGGACAGAGCAATCAGCCCCAGCATTTT	CASRGQSNQPQHF
TRBV7-7	NA	NA	TRBJ2-3	TGTGCCAGCAGCTTAGGGCTGACAGATACGCAGTATTTT	CASSLGLTDTQYF
TRBV4-2	NA	TRBD1	TRBJ2-7	TGTGCCAGCAGCCAAGGAGATACAGGGGGCTCCTACGAGCAGTACTTC	CASSQGDTGGSYEQYF
TRBV18	NA	TRBD1	TRBJ1-3	TGTGCCAGCTCACCTGGACAGGGGGCCGATAGCTCTGGAAACACCATATATTTT	CASSPGQGADSSGNTIYF
TRBV7-2	NA	NA	TRBJ2-7	TGTGCCAGCAGCTTAGGTAGCACCCCGCAGTACTTC	CASSLGSTPQYF
TRBV5-1	few	TRBD1	TRBJ1-2	TGCGCCAGCAGCTTGGACAGGGGAAATGGCTACACCTTC	CASSLDRGNGYTF
TRBV15	NA	NA	TRBJ2-5	TGTGCCACCAGCAGAGATTTTGGCGAGGAGACCCAGTACTTC	CATSRDFGEETQYF
TRBV10-3	NA	NA	TRBJ2-1	TGTGCCATCAGTGACCAAGGGAGGTTAGCCTACAATGAGCAGTTCTTC	CAISDQGRLAYNEQFF
TRBV11-2	NA	TRBD2	TRBJ2-5	TGTGCCAGCAGCCCTTCTTGGGGGGGAGAGACCCAGTACTTC	CASSPSWGGETQYF
TRBV5-1	NA	NA	TRBJ2-1	TGCGCCAGCAGCTTGACCCCCGGCTCCGGCTCCTACAATGAGCAGTTCTTC	CASSLTPGSGSYNEQFF
TRBV19	few	NA	TRBJ2-7	TGTGCCAGTAGTTGGGGGAGCGAGCAGTACTTC	CASSWGSEQYF
TRBV19	NA	TRBD1	TRBJ1-2	TGTGCCAGTAGTAGGCCTGGGACAGACTATGGCTACACCTTC	CASSRPGTDYGYTF
TRBV28	NA	NA	TRBJ2-7	TGTGCCAGCAGTATTACCTACGAGCAGTACTTC	CASSITYEQYF
TRBV7-3	NA	NA	TRBJ2-5	TGTGCCAGCAGCTTCGGACCCGGGGAGACGGAGACCCAGTACTTC	CASSFGPGETETQYF
TRBV7-8	NA	NA	TRBJ2-2	TGTGCCAGCAGCTTAGGGAGGGCTACCGGGAGAAAGGCCGGGGAGCTGTTTTTT	CASSLGRATGRKAGELFF
TRBV4-1	NA	NA	TRBJ1-5	TGCGCCAGCAGCCAAGTTACGGGCCGTGTAACGCATTTT	CASSQVTGRVTHF
TRBV10-1	NA	TRBD2	TRBJ2-5	TGCGCCAGCAGTGGTAGCGGGAGTTTGGAGACCCAGTACTTC	CASSGSGSLETQYF
TRBV19	NA	TRBD1	TRBJ1-1	TGTGCCAGTGGAGCTGGGTGGGACAGGTTGAACACTGAAGCTTTCTTT	CASGAGWDRLNTEAFF
TRBV7-2	once	TRBD2	TRBJ2-1	TGTGCCAGCAGCTTATATGCGGGAGACTTTGAGCAGTTCTTC	CASSLYAGDFEQFF
TRBV5-1	once	NA	TRBJ2-6	TGCGCCAGCAGCTTGTTTAACGGGGGGCGTGGGGCCAACGTCCTGACTTTC	CASSLFNGGRGANVLTF
TRBV6-1	NA	NA	TRBJ2-4	TGTGCCAGCAGTGGGGCGGGTGGGGACATTCAGTACTTC	CASSGAGGDIQYF
TRBV7-3	once	NA	TRBJ2-7	TGTGCCAGCAGCCAAGGGGCCGGGATCCCCTACGAGCAGTACTTC	CASSQGAGIPYEQYF
TRBV18	NA	NA	TRBJ2-7	TGTGCCAGCTCACCTTATTACGGGACTCCAGGAACGGGCTCCTACGAGCAGTACTTC	CASSPYYGTPGTGSYEQYF
TRBV18	NA	NA	TRBJ1-1	TGTGCCAGCTCCCCTTCCCAAATGAACACTGAAGCTTTCTTT	CASSPSQMNTEAFF
TRBV6-5	few	NA	TRBJ1-4	TGTGCCAGCAGTTATGGGGAACGGGAAAAACTGTTTTTT	CASSYGEREKLFF
TRBV6-5	NA	TRBD2	TRBJ2-1	TGTGCCAGCAGTTACTCGAGACTAGCGGGGGGCAATGAGCAGTTCTTC	CASSYSRLAGGNEQFF
TRBV28	NA	NA	TRBJ1-5	TGTGCCAGCAGTTACGGGGGGAAGATGCAGCCCCAGCATTTT	CASSYGGKMQPQHF
TRBV20-1	NA	NA	TRBJ1-2	TGCAGTGTCGAGGGGTATGGCTACACCTTC	CSVEGYGYTF
TRBV15	few	TRBD1	TRBJ2-2	TGTGCCACCAGCAGACTGGGACAGGGGACCGGGGAGCTGTTTTTT	CATSRLGQGTGELFF
TRBV7-2	NA	TRBD2	TRBJ2-7	TGTGCCAGCAGCTTGACTAGCGGGAGCTACGAGCAGTACTTC	CASSLTSGSYEQYF
TRBV4-3	NA	TRBD2	TRBJ2-3	TGCGCCAGCAGCCAAGATTATGCTAGCGGGAGTCGGGGTACGCAGTATTTT	CASSQDYASGSRGTQYF
TRBV6-5	once	NA	TRBJ2-2	TGTGCCAGCAGTTACTCGTTGCCCGGGGAGCTGTTTTTT	CASSYSLPGELFF
TRBV6-6	NA	TRBD1	TRBJ1-3	TGTGCCAGTGCGGGACAGCTCTCTGGAAACACCATATATTTT	CASAGQLSGNTIYF
TRBV9	NA	NA	TRBJ2-1	TGTGCCAGCAGCGTAGTGCTAAAAGGGGACAATGAGCAGTTCTTC	CASSVVLKGDNEQFF
TRBV6-5	NA	NA	TRBJ2-7	TGTGCCAGCAGTACGAGGTCCACAGGGTCCTACGAGCAGTACTTC	CASSTRSTGSYEQYF
TRBV2	many	NA	TRBJ2-7	TGTGCCAGCAATCCCGGACGGCTCTACGAGCAGTACTTC	CASNPGRLYEQYF
TRBV28	few	TRBD1	TRBJ2-5	TGTGCCAGCAGTCCAGGGGGAAGGCAAGAGACCCAGTACTTC	CASSPGGRQETQYF
TRBV18	NA	NA	TRBJ2-7	TGTGCCAGCTCACCCGGGGCAGGCTACGAGCAGTACTTC	CASSPGAGYEQYF
TRBV25-1	many	NA	TRBJ2-1	TGTGCCAGCAGTGGACCGACATGGGCAGGGAGGTCCTACAATGAGCAGTTCTTC	CASSGPTWAGRSYNEQFF
TRBV27	few	NA	TRBJ1-2	TGTGCCAGCGCGGACCGGGACTCCTATGGCTACACCTTC	CASADRDSYGYTF